The source of this T cell receptor (beta chain) is a study of cytomegalovirus exposure and HLA in healthy donors. Study observations and caveats: A later analysis appeared to link common viral pathogens to several of the most significant clusters.

Losses at the gene ends were 4 bases for V and 5 bases for J; bases not matched to a gene: 11. The CDR3 totals 15 residues. Per the germline V gene, CDR1 is SGHTS and CDR2 is YDEGEE. Remarks on this clone: The antigen is unknown.

Researchers ran the PCR with 60 Vbeta and 13 Jbeta primers. Data came from immunoSEQ multiplex PCR; TCRdb stores just in-frame clones and leaves some out. Among about 130,000 clones listed, over 50% were seen once. The origin of this receptor is a human donor in good health. The rearrangement joins TRBV5-8 to TRBJ2-5, with 7 bases matching TRBD2. Material for sequencing was PBMCs. CDR3 in DNA: TGTGCCAGCAGCCGCGGCGGGGAGGGAGAGGAGACCCAGTACTTC. Residues: CASSRGGEGEETQYF.